The rows below give T cell receptor beta chains drawn from one sample of a study of T cell responses to AZD1222 COVID-19 vaccine. Generated by immunoSEQ multiplex PCR, the TCRdb table keeps only in-frame clones and is missing some. The table lists some 130,000 clones, roughly 91% of them singletons. The material was peripheral blood, obtained 28 days after the second AZD1222 dose. These TCRs come from an adult who received the AZD1222 COVID-19 vaccine. Both conserved end residues are part of each CDR3. A D gene is named only where the DNA matches it firmly. Only part of the rows carry a size: once, few, many, or a class if the clone is expanded.

clone size,V gene,J gene,D gene,CDR3 protein,CDR3 DNA
NA,TRBV5-1,TRBJ2-3,NA,CASSSIASLATDTQYF,TGCGCCAGCAGCTCGATAGCCTCCCTAGCCACAGATACGCAGTATTTT
NA,TRBV15,TRBJ2-7,NA,CATRPRDRGYEQYF,TGTGCCACTAGACCGCGGGACAGAGGCTACGAGCAGTACTTC
NA,TRBV5-6,TRBJ1-4,TRBD1,CASSLVTGGRNEKLFF,TGTGCCAGCAGCTTGGTTACAGGGGGCCGGAATGAAAAACTGTTTTTT
NA,TRBV6-6,TRBJ1-2,TRBD1,CASSYSTGAEGYTF,TGTGCCAGCAGTTACTCGACAGGGGCGGAAGGCTACACCTTC
few,TRBV16,TRBJ2-2,TRBD1,CASSQDRVDLRELFF,TGTGCCAGCAGCCAAGACAGGGTAGACCTCCGGGAGCTGTTTTTT
few,TRBV7-9,TRBJ1-1,NA,CASSLAVGGQSEAFF,TGTGCCAGCAGCTTAGCGGTGGGTGGGCAGAGTGAAGCTTTCTTT
NA,TRBV6-5,TRBJ2-7,NA,CASSYSETATYEQYF,TGTGCCAGCAGTTACTCTGAGACAGCGACCTACGAGCAGTACTTC
NA,TRBV29-1,TRBJ2-1,NA,CSVRLQSSSYNEQFF,TGCAGCGTCAGGTTACAGTCAAGCTCCTACAATGAGCAGTTCTTC
NA,TRBV11-2,TRBJ1-2,TRBD1,CASSLAQGSRANYGYTF,TGTGCCAGCAGCTTAGCACAGGGGAGTAGGGCTAACTATGGCTACACCTTC
NA,TRBV2,TRBJ1-1,NA,CARSGPGNTEAFF,TGTGCCAGAAGTGGCCCGGGGAACACTGAAGCTTTCTTT
NA,TRBV7-3,TRBJ2-1,NA,CASSSGAHNEQFF,TGTGCCAGCAGCTCCGGGGCTCACAATGAGCAGTTCTTC
NA,TRBV10-3,TRBJ2-5,NA,CAITRRLLAEGGEETQYF,TGTGCCATCACTCGACGCCTATTAGCGGAAGGAGGGGAAGAGACCCAGTACTTC
NA,TRBV5-1,TRBJ2-7,NA,CASSLGLAPYEQYF,TGCGCCAGCAGTCTAGGACTGGCCCCCTACGAGCAGTACTTC
NA,TRBV5-5,TRBJ1-2,TRBD1,CASSSPGGSQLGYTF,TGTGCCAGCAGCTCACCAGGGGGCTCACAACTCGGCTACACCTTC
NA,TRBV29-1,TRBJ1-4,NA,CSVAISIRGNEKLFF,TGCAGCGTTGCTATCTCAATCCGAGGTAATGAAAAACTGTTTTTT
NA,TRBV4-1,TRBJ2-1,TRBD2,CASSQSDFLAGGYNEQFF,TGCGCCAGCAGCCAAAGCGATTTCCTAGCGGGGGGCTACAATGAGCAGTTCTTC
NA,TRBV18,TRBJ2-3,NA,CASSPQLDADTQYF,TGTGCCAGCTCACCCCAACTAGATGCAGATACGCAGTATTTT
NA,TRBV9,TRBJ2-1,TRBD2,CASSVTGGILNEQFF,TGTGCCAGCAGCGTCACGGGAGGGATTCTGAATGAGCAGTTCTTC
NA,TRBV9,TRBJ2-3,TRBD2,CASSVLAGGADTQYF,TGTGCCAGCAGCGTACTAGCGGGAGGGGCAGATACGCAGTATTTT
NA,TRBV7-9,TRBJ1-4,NA,CASSPLIWGNEKLFF,TGTGCCAGCAGCCCGCTGATATGGGGGAATGAAAAACTGTTTTTT
NA,TRBV19,TRBJ2-2,NA,CASTRLALTGELFF,TGTGCCAGTACGCGTCTAGCGCTTACCGGGGAGCTGTTTTTT
NA,TRBV6-6,TRBJ2-1,TRBD1,CASSKNLAGGDEQFF,TGTGCCAGCAGTAAGAATCTGGCAGGGGGCGATGAGCAGTTCTTC
NA,TRBV3-1/TRBV3-2,TRBJ2-7,TRBD2,CASSHSGRDAEQYF,TGTGCCAGCAGCCATAGCGGGAGGGATGCCGAGCAGTACTTC
NA,TRBV5-4,TRBJ2-3,NA,CASSLVATDTQYF,TGTGCCAGCAGCTTAGTAGCCACAGATACGCAGTATTTT
NA,TRBV7-8,TRBJ2-1,NA,CASSLGGAGTRYNEQFF,TGTGCCAGCAGCCTCGGTGGTGCCGGGACAAGATACAATGAGCAGTTCTTC
NA,TRBV30,TRBJ1-5,TRBD1,CAWGQGVGNQPQHF,TGTGCCTGGGGACAGGGAGTCGGCAATCAGCCCCAGCATTTT
NA,TRBV23-1,TRBJ2-1,TRBD2,CASSQSTLAGAKAYNEQFF,TGCGCCAGCAGTCAATCGACACTAGCGGGAGCAAAGGCCTACAATGAGCAGTTCTTC
NA,TRBV5-1,TRBJ1-1,TRBD1,CASSIGQGRTEAFF,TGCGCCAGCAGCATAGGACAGGGCCGAACTGAAGCTTTCTTT
NA,TRBV9,TRBJ2-1,NA,CASSAGSNHNEQFF,TGTGCCAGCAGCGCGGGATCTAATCACAATGAGCAGTTCTTC
NA,TRBV9,TRBJ1-1,NA,CASSELGLGTEAFF,TGTGCCAGCAGCGAGCTGGGGCTGGGGACTGAAGCTTTCTTT
NA,TRBV29-1,TRBJ1-4,NA,CSVVKNEKLFF,TGCAGCGTTGTCAAGAATGAAAAACTGTTTTTT
NA,TRBV28,TRBJ2-5,TRBD2,CASSPRGSGPQETQYF,TGTGCCAGCAGCCCCCGGGGTAGCGGGCCGCAGGAGACCCAGTACTTC
NA,TRBV5-8,TRBJ1-2,TRBD1,CASSQLGTGGTVGGYTF,TGTGCCAGCAGCCAACTCGGGACAGGGGGAACTGTTGGTGGCTACACCTTC
once,TRBV19,TRBJ1-5,NA,CASSPTLAGAQPQHF,TGTGCCAGTAGCCCCACCCTTGCAGGGGCTCAGCCCCAGCATTTT
NA,TRBV12-3/TRBV12-4,TRBJ2-3,NA,CASSLVDTQYF,TGTGCCAGCAGTTTAGTGGATACGCAGTATTTT
NA,TRBV30,TRBJ2-3,NA,CAWNQGASTDTQYF,TGTGCCTGGAATCAGGGAGCTAGCACAGATACGCAGTATTTT
NA,TRBV11-2,TRBJ1-2,TRBD1,CASSLEGTVYGYTF,TGTGCCAGCAGCTTAGAGGGGACAGTTTATGGCTACACCTTC
NA,TRBV6-5,TRBJ1-2,NA,CASSYVGALFGYTF,TGTGCCAGCAGTTACGTAGGGGCTCTCTTTGGCTACACCTTC
NA,TRBV5-4,TRBJ2-3,NA,CASSLLRGVSTDTQYF,TGTGCCAGCAGCCTTTTGAGGGGCGTGAGCACAGATACGCAGTATTTT
NA,TRBV5-4,TRBJ2-7,TRBD2,CASSSGLVRGNEQYF,TGTGCCAGCAGCTCCGGACTAGTCCGGGGGAACGAGCAGTACTTC
NA,TRBV7-8,TRBJ1-4,NA,CASSPRTVINEKLFF,TGTGCCAGCAGCCCGAGGACAGTAATTAATGAAAAACTGTTTTTT
NA,TRBV5-1,TRBJ2-1,TRBD2,CASSAGTSGRGYEQFF,TGCGCCAGCAGCGCCGGGACTAGCGGGAGGGGCTATGAGCAGTTCTTC
NA,TRBV5-6,TRBJ2-5,NA,CASSLALETRLQETQYF,TGTGCCAGCAGCTTGGCCCTAGAGACCAGGCTACAAGAGACCCAGTACTTC